The 2 T cell receptor beta chains given below trace back to one sample, sequenced in a study of shared clonotypes between healthy human individuals. TCRdb keeps only in-frame clones here, not all; method: immunoSEQ multiplex PCR. The sample has approximately 980,000 clones; about 80% are singletons. Sample: memory CD4+ T cells sorted from blood. Documented subset: CD45RA-negative fraction. The receptors originated from a young man in good health.

The genes are TRBV6-1 and TRBJ2-5; D perhaps matches TRBD2 (5 bases). The germline gives CDR1 MNHNS, CDR2 SASEGT. With 7 bases removed from V and 2 bases from J, the gap between germline ends came to 8 bases. The CDR3 contains 12 residues. CDR3 sequence: CASKERQETQYF. CDR3 DNA: TGTGCCAGCAAGGAGCGGCAAGAGACCCAGTACTTC.

The chain couples TRBV28 to TRBJ2-7; 7 nucleotides agree with TRBD1. Germline CDR1 MDHEN, CDR2 SYDVKM. After removal of 4 bases from V and 3 bases from J, the junction contained 9 bases not matched to a gene. The CDR3 has 15 amino acids. The CDR3 sequence is CASSSRQGRGYEQYF. As DNA, the CDR3 is TGTGCCAGCAGTTCTCGACAGGGTAGGGGCTACGAGCAGTACTTC.